These 3 T cell receptor beta chains were all obtained from the same sample, sequenced in a study of blood T cell repertoires in COVID-19. The table came from immunoSEQ multiplex PCR; TCRdb's copy has only in-frame clones and leaves some out. Here the sample spans 90,000 to 120,000 clones, about 90% being singletons. Specimen: peripheral blood. The receptors here all came from a man aged 45-65 years with acute or convalescent COVID-19.

This chain connects TRBV6-6 to TRBJ2-1, with 9 bases aligning to TRBD2. From germline, CDR1 is MNHNY and CDR2 SVGAGI (reference sequence). CDR3 length: 14 amino acids. J gave up 7 bases and V 8 bases, and 9 bases lay outside the gene matches. The DNA of the CDR3 is TGTGCCAGCTGCGGGACTAGCTTATTGAATGAGCAGTTCTTC. Translating gives CASCGTSLLNEQFF.

The rearrangement joins TRBV11-3 to TRBJ2-3; no clear D. Germline lookup yields CDR1 SGHNT and CDR2 YENEEA. With 5 bases removed from V and 0 bases from J, the gap between germline ends came to 9 bases. This CDR3 spans 14 amino acids. The DNA of the CDR3 is TGTGCCAGCAGCGTAACAGCTAGCACAGATACGCAGTATTTT. Translating gives CASSVTASTDTQYF.

The rearrangement links TRBV6-1 to TRBJ2-5; 11 bases agree with TRBD2. Trimming at V came to 1 base and at J to 4 bases, leaving 5 bases not matched to a gene. This CDR3 is 16 amino acids long. Germline CDR1 is MNHNS and CDR2 is SASEGT. Written as DNA, the CDR3 is TGTGCCAGCAGTGAAGGAGGGACTAGCGGCCCAGAGACCCAGTACTTC. Protein product: CASSEGGTSGPETQYF.